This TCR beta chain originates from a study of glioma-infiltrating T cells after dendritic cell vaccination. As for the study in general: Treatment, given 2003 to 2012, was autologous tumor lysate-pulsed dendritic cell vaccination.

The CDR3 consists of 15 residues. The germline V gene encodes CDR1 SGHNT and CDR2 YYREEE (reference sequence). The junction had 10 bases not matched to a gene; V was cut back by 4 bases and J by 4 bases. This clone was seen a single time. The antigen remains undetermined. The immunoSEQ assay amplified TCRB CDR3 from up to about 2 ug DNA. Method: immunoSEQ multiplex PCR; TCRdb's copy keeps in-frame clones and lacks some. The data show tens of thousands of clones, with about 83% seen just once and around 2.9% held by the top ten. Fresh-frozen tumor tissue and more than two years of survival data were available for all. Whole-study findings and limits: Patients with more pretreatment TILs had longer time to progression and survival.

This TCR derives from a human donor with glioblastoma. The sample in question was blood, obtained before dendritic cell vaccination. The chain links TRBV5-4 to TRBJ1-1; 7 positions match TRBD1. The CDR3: CASSPGGLRGTEAFF. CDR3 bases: TGTGCCAGCAGCCCAGGGGGGTTAAGAGGCACTGAAGCTTTCTTT.